Listed here are 2 T cell receptor beta chains from one sample, sequenced in a study of blood T cell repertoires in COVID-19. The protocol was immunoSEQ multiplex PCR, while the TCRdb copy is restricted to in-frame clones and leaves out a portion. The table has about 270,000 clones, about nine tenths seen once. The specimen sequenced was PBMCs or T cells enriched from blood (not recorded which). These receptors were collected from a woman aged 55-70 years who had recovered from COVID-19.

The genes are TRBV4-1 and TRBJ2-3; possible D gene TRBD2, 6 bases. The V end was cut by 2 bases, the J end by 2 bases, with 11 bases between. The CDR3 has 15 amino acids. Germline V gives CDR1 MGHRA, CDR2 YSYEKL. The CDR3 nucleotides read TGCGCCAGCAGCCAAATGACTAGGACCACAGATACGCAGTATTTT. This translates into CASSQMTRTTDTQYF.

A single count supports this clone. The V call is TRBV4-2, the J call TRBJ2-1; 7 bases map to TRBD1. There are 19 residues in the CDR3. CDR1 LGHNA and CDR2 YNFKEQ come from the germline V gene. J lost 0 bases, V lost 0 bases, and 11 bases had no gene match. As DNA, the CDR3 is TGTGCCAGCAGCCAAGATTTCAGGGGGTCTTTTCGCTCCTACAATGAGCAGTTCTTC. Its protein is CASSQDFRGSFRSYNEQFF.